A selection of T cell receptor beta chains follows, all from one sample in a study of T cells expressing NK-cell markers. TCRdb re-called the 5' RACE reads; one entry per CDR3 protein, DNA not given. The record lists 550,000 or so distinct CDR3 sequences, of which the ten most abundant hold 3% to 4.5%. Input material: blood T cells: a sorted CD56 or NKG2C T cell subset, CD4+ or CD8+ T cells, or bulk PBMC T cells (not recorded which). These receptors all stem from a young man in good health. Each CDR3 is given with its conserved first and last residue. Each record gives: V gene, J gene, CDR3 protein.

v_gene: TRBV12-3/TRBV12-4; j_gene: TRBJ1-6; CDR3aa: CASSALGGGNSPLHF
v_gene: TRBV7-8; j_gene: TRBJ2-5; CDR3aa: CASSYSKGGVQETQYF
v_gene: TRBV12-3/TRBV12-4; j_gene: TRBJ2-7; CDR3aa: CASSFSARNEQYF
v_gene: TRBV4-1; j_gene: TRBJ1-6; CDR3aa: CASSQEEGTGASPLHF
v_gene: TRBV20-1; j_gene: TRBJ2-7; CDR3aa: CSARASGRGDYEQYF
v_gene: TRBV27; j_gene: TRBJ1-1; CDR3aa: CASTELSGTEAFF
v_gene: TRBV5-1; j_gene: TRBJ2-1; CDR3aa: CASSLLPLGAGPYNEQFF
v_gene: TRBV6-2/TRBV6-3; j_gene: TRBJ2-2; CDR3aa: CASRPATGSQDTGELFF
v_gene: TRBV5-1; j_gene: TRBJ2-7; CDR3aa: CASSLKQGTADLMKQYF
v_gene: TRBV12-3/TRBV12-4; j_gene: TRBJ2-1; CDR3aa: CASGSGRRDEQFF
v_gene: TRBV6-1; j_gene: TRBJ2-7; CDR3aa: CASSGQGRSYEQYF
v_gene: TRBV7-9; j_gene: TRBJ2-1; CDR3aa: CASALAGVNEQFF
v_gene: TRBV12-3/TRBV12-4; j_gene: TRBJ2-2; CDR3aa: CATKRGVLANTGELFF
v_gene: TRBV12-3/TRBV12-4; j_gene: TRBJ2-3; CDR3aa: CASSPQAGYTDTQYF
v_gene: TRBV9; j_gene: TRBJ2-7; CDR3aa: CASSGSTGAYEQYF
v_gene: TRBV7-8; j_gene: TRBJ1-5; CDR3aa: CASSLAYDYNQPQHF
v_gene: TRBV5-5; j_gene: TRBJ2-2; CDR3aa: CASSLFGGDYTGELFF